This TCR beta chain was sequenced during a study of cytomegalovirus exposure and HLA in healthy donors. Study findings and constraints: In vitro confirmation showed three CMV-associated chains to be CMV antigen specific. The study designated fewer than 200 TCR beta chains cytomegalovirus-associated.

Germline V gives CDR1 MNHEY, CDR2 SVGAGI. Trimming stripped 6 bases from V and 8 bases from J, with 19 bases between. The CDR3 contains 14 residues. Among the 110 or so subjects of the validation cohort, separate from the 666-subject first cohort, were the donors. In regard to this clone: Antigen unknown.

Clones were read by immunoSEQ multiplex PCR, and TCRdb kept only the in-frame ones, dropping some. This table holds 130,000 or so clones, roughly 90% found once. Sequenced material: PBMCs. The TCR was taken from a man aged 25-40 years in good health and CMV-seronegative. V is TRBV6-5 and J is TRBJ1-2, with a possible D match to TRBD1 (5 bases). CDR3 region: CASSPTGGARGYTF. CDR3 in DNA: TGTGCCAGCAGCCCTACCGGCGGGGCTCGAGGCTACACCTTC.